Listed below are T cell receptor beta chains from one sample, sequenced in a study of shared clonotypes between healthy human individuals. Measured with immunoSEQ multiplex PCR; TCRdb has only the in-frame clones, and not every one. In the table there are about 95,000 clones, roughly two thirds of which are singletons. Specimen: memory CD8+ T cells sorted from blood. These receptors originate from a man younger than 40 in good health. The CDR3 runs from the conserved cysteine through the conserved F or W. The order of the fields is V gene, D gene, J gene, clone size, CDR3 protein, CDR3 DNA. D genes are given only for firm matches. Only part of the rows carry a size: once, few, many, or a class if the clone is expanded.

v_gene: TRBV28
d_gene: TRBD1
j_gene: TRBJ2-7
abundance: .
CDR3aa: CASTDRDYEQYF
CDR3nt: TGTGCCAGCACTGACAGGGACTACGAGCAGTACTTC

v_gene: TRBV10-3
d_gene: .
j_gene: TRBJ1-2
abundance: once
CDR3aa: CATAAEVGRGYTF
CDR3nt: TGTGCCACCGCGGCAGAGGTAGGACGTGGCTACACCTTC

v_gene: TRBV15
d_gene: TRBD1
j_gene: TRBJ2-7
abundance: .
CDR3aa: CATSITRTGDYEQYF
CDR3nt: TGTGCCACCAGCATAACCCGGACAGGGGATTACGAGCAGTACTTC

v_gene: TRBV5-5
d_gene: .
j_gene: TRBJ2-6
abundance: .
CDR3aa: CASSPAPAISSGANVLTF
CDR3nt: TGTGCCAGCAGCCCAGCTCCGGCTATAAGCTCTGGGGCCAACGTCCTGACTTTC

v_gene: TRBV5-4
d_gene: TRBD1
j_gene: TRBJ1-1
abundance: .
CDR3aa: CASRPRQGVVTEAFF
CDR3nt: TGTGCCAGCAGGCCCCGACAGGGGGTGGTCACTGAAGCTTTCTTT

v_gene: TRBV14
d_gene: TRBD2
j_gene: TRBJ2-1
abundance: .
CDR3aa: CASSQVPSGLAGVLYNEQFF
CDR3nt: TGTGCCAGCAGCCAAGTACCGAGTGGATTAGCGGGAGTACTCTACAATGAGCAGTTCTTC

v_gene: TRBV28
d_gene: .
j_gene: TRBJ2-7
abundance: once
CDR3aa: CASSHVEQYF
CDR3nt: TGTGCCAGCAGTCACGTCGAGCAGTACTTC

v_gene: TRBV11-2
d_gene: .
j_gene: TRBJ2-4
abundance: once
CDR3aa: CASSLLGHGGAKNIQYF
CDR3nt: TGTGCCAGCAGCTTATTAGGGCACGGGGGAGCCAAAAACATTCAGTACTTC

v_gene: TRBV2
d_gene: TRBD1
j_gene: TRBJ2-1
abundance: .
CDR3aa: CASSSSGTGLFF
CDR3nt: TGTGCCAGCAGTTCCTCCGGGACAGGGTTGTTCTTC

v_gene: TRBV7-9
d_gene: TRBD1
j_gene: TRBJ1-2
abundance: many
CDR3aa: CASSWTGGHGYTF
CDR3nt: TGTGCCAGCAGCTGGACAGGGGGCCATGGCTACACCTTC

v_gene: TRBV4-1
d_gene: TRBD2
j_gene: TRBJ2-1
abundance: .
CDR3aa: CASSPMIGLATYNEQFF
CDR3nt: TGCGCCAGCAGCCCCATGATCGGACTAGCCACTTACAATGAGCAGTTCTTC

v_gene: TRBV5-6
d_gene: .
j_gene: TRBJ2-7
abundance: .
CDR3aa: CASSLAGPGSYEQYF
CDR3nt: TGTGCCAGCAGCTTGGCCGGGCCTGGTTCCTACGAGCAGTACTTC

v_gene: TRBV5-1
d_gene: .
j_gene: TRBJ2-2
abundance: .
CDR3aa: CASSLSRANTGELFF
CDR3nt: TGCGCCAGCAGCTTGTCTAGGGCGAACACCGGGGAGCTGTTTTTT

v_gene: TRBV7-8
d_gene: .
j_gene: TRBJ2-1
abundance: .
CDR3aa: CASSPGPSSYNEQFF
CDR3nt: TGTGCCAGCAGCCCGGGACCTAGCTCCTACAATGAGCAGTTCTTC

v_gene: TRBV25-1
d_gene: .
j_gene: TRBJ1-4
abundance: many
CDR3aa: CASSGVGEENEKLFF
CDR3nt: TGTGCCAGCAGTGGGGTCGGGGAGGAGAATGAAAAACTGTTTTTT

v_gene: TRBV7-9
d_gene: TRBD2
j_gene: TRBJ2-5
abundance: .
CDR3aa: CASSLSGRGETQYF
CDR3nt: TGTGCCAGCAGCTTAAGCGGGAGGGGAGAGACCCAGTACTTC

v_gene: TRBV15
d_gene: .
j_gene: TRBJ2-1
abundance: .
CDR3aa: CATSTSSGGSYNEQFF
CDR3nt: TGTGCCACCAGCACCTCATCTGGTGGCTCCTACAATGAGCAGTTCTTC

v_gene: TRBV19
d_gene: .
j_gene: TRBJ1-5
abundance: many
CDR3aa: CASTRTGDSNQPQHF
CDR3nt: TGTGCCAGTACCAGGACGGGAGATAGCAATCAGCCCCAGCATTTT

v_gene: TRBV7-3
d_gene: TRBD2
j_gene: TRBJ2-1
abundance: .
CDR3aa: CASSSLLAGLYNEQFF
CDR3nt: TGTGCCAGCAGCTCTCTTCTAGCGGGGCTATACAATGAGCAGTTCTTC

v_gene: TRBV28
d_gene: .
j_gene: TRBJ2-7
abundance: .
CDR3aa: CASSPRDTSYEQYF
CDR3nt: TGTGCCAGCAGTCCGAGGGACACTTCCTACGAGCAGTACTTC

v_gene: TRBV5-6
d_gene: .
j_gene: TRBJ2-1
abundance: .
CDR3aa: CASSSLGGTHSYNEQFF
CDR3nt: TGTGCCAGCAGCTCCCTCGGAGGTACACACTCCTACAATGAGCAGTTCTTC

v_gene: TRBV11-2
d_gene: .
j_gene: TRBJ2-1
abundance: few
CDR3aa: CASSLDSFNEQFF
CDR3nt: TGTGCCAGCAGCTTAGATTCCTTCAATGAGCAGTTCTTC

v_gene: TRBV5-6
d_gene: .
j_gene: TRBJ1-4
abundance: .
CDR3aa: CASSFYGPLNEKLFF
CDR3nt: TGTGCCAGCAGCTTTTACGGGCCCCTTAATGAAAAACTGTTTTTT

v_gene: TRBV7-9
d_gene: .
j_gene: TRBJ2-7
abundance: .
CDR3aa: CASSLVDGGINSYEQYF
CDR3nt: TGTGCCAGCAGCTTAGTAGATGGGGGGATTAATTCGTACGAGCAGTACTTC

v_gene: TRBV25-1
d_gene: TRBD1
j_gene: TRBJ1-1
abundance: few
CDR3aa: CASSDQGGTEAFF
CDR3nt: TGTGCCAGCAGTGACCAGGGGGGCACTGAAGCTTTCTTT

v_gene: TRBV4-1
d_gene: TRBD1
j_gene: TRBJ2-5
abundance: .
CDR3aa: CASSRPGTAQETQYF
CDR3nt: TGCGCCAGCAGCCGCCCTGGGACAGCCCAAGAGACCCAGTACTTC

v_gene: TRBV4-1
d_gene: .
j_gene: TRBJ2-7
abundance: .
CDR3aa: CASSQDRGSSYEQYF
CDR3nt: TGCGCCAGCAGCCAAGATCGGGGGTCCTCCTACGAGCAGTACTTC

v_gene: TRBV5-1
d_gene: TRBD2
j_gene: TRBJ2-7
abundance: few
CDR3aa: CASSLDSGLGSSEQYF
CDR3nt: TGCGCCAGCAGCTTGGATTCCGGACTAGGCTCTTCCGAGCAGTACTTC